The 2 T cell receptor beta chains reported below all come from one sample, sequenced in a study of CD8 T cells in ankylosing spondylitis. Regarding the study as a whole: Apparently characteristic of ankylosing spondylitis blood was a TCR beta motif (about eight highly homologous variants).

These receptors' targets are unknown. One entry per CDR3 protein, called by TCRdb with MiXCR from the 5' RACE reads. Found here are roughly 490,000 distinct CDR3 sequences, approximately 5% of them singletons; the top ten hold 3.5%. What was sequenced was blood, either unsorted or a sorted T cell fraction (not recorded which). Receptors originate from a male donor with ankylosing spondylitis.

This clonotype was recorded many times. The chain employs TRBV7-2 and TRBJ2-7; 8 nucleotides match TRBD2. CDR1 SGHTA and CDR2 FQGNSA come from the germline V gene. V gave up 3 bases and J gave up 0 bases; unmatched junction bases: 7. CDR3 size: 16 residues. CDR3 loop: CASSLGSGDYSYEQYF. The CDR3 bases are TGTGCCAGCAGCTTGGGTAGCGGGGATTACTCCTACGAGCAGTACTTC.

This clonotype was recorded at least ten times. J is TRBJ2-7 and V is TRBV9; no clear D. Germline CDR1 and CDR2: SGDLS and YYNGEE. V was trimmed by 1 base and J by 1 base, leaving 9 bases between them. The CDR3 is 14 amino acids. The DNA of the CDR3 is TGTGCCAGCAGCGTAACGCTAACTTCCTACGAGCAGTACTTC. It is translated as CASSVTLTSYEQYF.